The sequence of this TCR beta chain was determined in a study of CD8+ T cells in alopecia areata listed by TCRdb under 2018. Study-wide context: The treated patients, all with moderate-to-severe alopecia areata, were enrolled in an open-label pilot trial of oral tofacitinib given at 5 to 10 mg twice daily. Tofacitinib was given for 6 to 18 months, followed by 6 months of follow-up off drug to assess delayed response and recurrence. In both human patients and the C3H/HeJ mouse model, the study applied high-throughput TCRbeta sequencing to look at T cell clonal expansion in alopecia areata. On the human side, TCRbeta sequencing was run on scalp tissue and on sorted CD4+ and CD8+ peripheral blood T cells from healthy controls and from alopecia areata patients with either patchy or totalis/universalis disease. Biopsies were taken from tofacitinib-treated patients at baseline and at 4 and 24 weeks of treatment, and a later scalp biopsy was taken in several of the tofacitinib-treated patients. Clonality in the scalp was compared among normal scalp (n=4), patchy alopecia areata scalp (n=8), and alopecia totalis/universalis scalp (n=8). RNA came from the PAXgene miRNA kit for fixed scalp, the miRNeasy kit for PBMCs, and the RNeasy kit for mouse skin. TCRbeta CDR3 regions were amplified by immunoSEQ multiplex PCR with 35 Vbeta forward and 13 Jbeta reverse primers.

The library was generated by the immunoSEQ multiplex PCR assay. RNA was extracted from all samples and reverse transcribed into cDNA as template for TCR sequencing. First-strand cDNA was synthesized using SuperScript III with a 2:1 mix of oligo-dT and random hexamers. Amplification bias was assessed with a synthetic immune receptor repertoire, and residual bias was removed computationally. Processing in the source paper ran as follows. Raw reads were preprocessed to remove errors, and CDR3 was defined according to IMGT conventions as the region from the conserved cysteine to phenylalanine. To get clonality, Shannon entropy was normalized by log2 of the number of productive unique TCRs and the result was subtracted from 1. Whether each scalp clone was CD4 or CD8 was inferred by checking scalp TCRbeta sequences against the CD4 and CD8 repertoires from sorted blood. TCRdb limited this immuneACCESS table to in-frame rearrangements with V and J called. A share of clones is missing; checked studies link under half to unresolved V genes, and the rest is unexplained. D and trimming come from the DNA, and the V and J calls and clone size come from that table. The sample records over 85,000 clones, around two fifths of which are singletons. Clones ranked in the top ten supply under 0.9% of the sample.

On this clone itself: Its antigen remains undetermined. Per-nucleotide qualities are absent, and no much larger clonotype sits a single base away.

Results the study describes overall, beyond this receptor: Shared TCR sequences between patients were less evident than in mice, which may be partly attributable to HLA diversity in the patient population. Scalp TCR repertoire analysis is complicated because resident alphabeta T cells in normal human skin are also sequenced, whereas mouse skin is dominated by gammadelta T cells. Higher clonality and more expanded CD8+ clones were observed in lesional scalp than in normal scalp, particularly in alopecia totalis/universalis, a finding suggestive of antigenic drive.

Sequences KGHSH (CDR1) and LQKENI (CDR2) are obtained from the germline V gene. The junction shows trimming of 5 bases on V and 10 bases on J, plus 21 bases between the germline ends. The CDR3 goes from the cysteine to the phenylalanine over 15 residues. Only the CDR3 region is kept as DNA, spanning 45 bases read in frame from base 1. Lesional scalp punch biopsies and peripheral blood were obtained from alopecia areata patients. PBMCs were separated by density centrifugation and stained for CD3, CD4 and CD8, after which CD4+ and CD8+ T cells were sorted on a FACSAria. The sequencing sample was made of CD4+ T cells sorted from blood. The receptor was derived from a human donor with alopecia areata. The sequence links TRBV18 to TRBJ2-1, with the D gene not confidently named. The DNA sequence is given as TGTGCCAGCTCATTTTTCTCGAGCGTAGAAGGAGAGCAGTTCTTC. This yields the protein CASSFFSSVEGEQFF.